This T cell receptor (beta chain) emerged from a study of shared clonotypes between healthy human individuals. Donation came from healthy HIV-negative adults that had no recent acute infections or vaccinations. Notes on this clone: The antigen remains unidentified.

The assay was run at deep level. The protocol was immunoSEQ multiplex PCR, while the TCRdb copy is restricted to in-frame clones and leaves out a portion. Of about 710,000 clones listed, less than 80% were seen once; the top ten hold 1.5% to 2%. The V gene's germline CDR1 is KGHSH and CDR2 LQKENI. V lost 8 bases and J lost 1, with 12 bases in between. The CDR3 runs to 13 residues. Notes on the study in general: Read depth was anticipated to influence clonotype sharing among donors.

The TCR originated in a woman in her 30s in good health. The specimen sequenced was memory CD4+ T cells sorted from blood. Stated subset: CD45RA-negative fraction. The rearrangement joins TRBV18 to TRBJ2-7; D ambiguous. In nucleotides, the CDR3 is TGTGCCAGCCAAGGGTTGGAGTCCTACGAGCAGTACTTC. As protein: CASQGLESYEQYF.